This record covers a single T cell receptor (beta chain). Its antigen is still unknown. The CDR3 does not end in the conserved phenylalanine or tryptophan, so this is likely a read error. The data originate from a study of regulatory T cells in long-lasting Graves disease. Study information: Graves' patients, newly diagnosed, had taken antithyroid drugs under 3 months.

Sequencing libraries for TCR beta were prepared with iRepertoire HTBI primers and Arm-PCR of CDR3 regions. Original data processing: Across the samples, identification revealed some 59 TRBV and about 15 TRBJ segments. Each CDR3 protein is one row after TCRdb ran MiXCR on the multiplex PCR reads. TCRdb's processing, not the authors' own work, is the source of the V and J calls. The sample holds 200,000 to 250,000 distinct CDR3 sequences, around 19% seen once. Time point: newly diagnosed GD, antithyroid drugs for less than 3 months. Preparation of the TCR library used RNA extracted from PBMCs. Study conclusions and caveats: Persistent Graves' patients showed reduced TCR diversity versus newly diagnosed patients.

The receptor's source is a female donor with Graves disease. The sequencing here drew on peripheral blood mononuclear cells (PBMCs), taken at new diagnosis, from a patient treated with antithyroid drugs.

The CDR3 sequence: CASSLFEGADTQYI. In DNA, the CDR3 is TGTGCCAGCTCACTATTTGAGGGCGCAGATACGCAGTATATT. V and J are TRBV18 and TRBJ2-3; possible D gene TRBD2, 5 bases. CDR1 is KGHSH, CDR2 LQKENI, per germline. CDR3 length equals 14 residues. V lost 4 bases and J lost 4, with 12 bases in between.